This T cell receptor beta chain was sequenced in a study of blood T cell repertoires in COVID-19. In the source study's methods: Estimates of nucleated cell counts were drawn from the amplification of reference gene primers. Assay used: immunoSEQ multiplex PCR; TCRdb lists only in-frame clones, some missing. The V and J calls and clone size come from that table; D and trimming were worked out from the DNA. In the table there are 130,000 to 150,000 clones, roughly 88% of which are singletons. The CDR3 loop spans 17 amino acids. V lost 5 bases and J 5 bases, leaving 24 bases between the germline ends. Per the germline V gene, CDR1 is SGHTA and CDR2 is FQGTGA. Everyone who took part was roughly 18 to 90 years old, and they came from about 23 US areas. Cohorts were determined from participant-reported clinical history.

The sample consisted of PBMCs or T cells enriched from blood (not recorded which). The V call is TRBV7-3, the J call TRBJ2-5; possible D gene TRBD2, 6 bases. This TCR was recovered from a woman aged 25 to 45 with acute COVID-19. The CDR3 DNA sequence: TGTGCCAGCAGCCGTTCTACCGGGACTGGAGCGGGCGAGACCCAGTACTTC. As protein: CASSRSTGTGAGETQYF.